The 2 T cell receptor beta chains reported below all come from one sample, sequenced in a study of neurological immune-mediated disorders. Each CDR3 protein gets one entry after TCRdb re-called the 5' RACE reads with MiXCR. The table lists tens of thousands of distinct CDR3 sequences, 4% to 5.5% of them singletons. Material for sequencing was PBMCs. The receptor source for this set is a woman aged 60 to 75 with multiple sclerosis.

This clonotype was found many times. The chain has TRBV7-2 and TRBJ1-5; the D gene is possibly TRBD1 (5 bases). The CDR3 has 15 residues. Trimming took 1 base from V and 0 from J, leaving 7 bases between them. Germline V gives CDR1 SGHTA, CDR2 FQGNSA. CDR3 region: CASSLGGYSNQPQHF. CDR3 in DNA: TGTGCCAGCAGCTTAGGGGGCTATAGCAATCAGCCCCAGCATTTT.

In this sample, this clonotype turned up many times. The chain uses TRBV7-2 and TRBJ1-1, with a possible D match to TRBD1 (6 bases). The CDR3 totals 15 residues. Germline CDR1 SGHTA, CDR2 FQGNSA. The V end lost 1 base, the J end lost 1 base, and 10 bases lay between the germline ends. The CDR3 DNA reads TGTGCCAGCAGCTTAGGAGGGGGAGAGAACACTGAAGCTTTCTTT. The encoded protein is CASSLGGGENTEAFF.